This TCR beta chain was retrieved from a study of a mutant IDH1 vaccine in newly diagnosed glioma. The germline gives CDR1 MNHEY, CDR2 SMNVEV (reference sequence). V was pared by 5 bases and J by 5 bases, with 12 bases between. This CDR3 has 14 residues. Note on this clone: Its antigen remains unknown.

Time point reported: week 47, end of study. A 20-mer mutant IDH1 peptide at 300 ug was injected subcutaneously with topical imiquimod. The method was immunoSEQ multiplex PCR; TCRdb's version includes in-frame clones alone and lacks a portion of them. Seen here are tens of thousands of clones, approximately 90% observed once, and the top ten hold around 5%. This chain joins TRBV27 and TRBJ1-4; TRBD1 is a possible D gene (6 bases). The sample here was PBMCs, taken from a glioma patient whose treatment included an IDH1 peptide vaccine. The clonotype was recovered from a middle-aged woman with glioma. CDR3 in DNA: TGTGCCAGCAGTCACAGGACAGTAAATGAAAAACTGTTTTTT. This codes for CASSHRTVNEKLFF.